The 25 T cell receptor beta chains reported below all come from one sample, sequenced in a study of response to subunit inactivated influenza vaccine. TCRdb re-analysed the RT-PCR reads in MiXCR, keeping a single row per CDR3 protein. The table shows roughly 700,000 distinct CDR3 sequences, with approximately 15% occurring only once. This specimen was PBMCs from blood, taken 14 to 15 days before vaccination. These receptors all stem from a man aged 45-65 years who received an inactivated influenza vaccine.

The rearrangement links TRBV15 to TRBJ1-1, with 7 bases matching TRBD1. CDR3 length: 19 residues. V trimming: 0 bases; J trimming: 3 bases; junction bases outside the gene matches: 16. Germline V gene lookup returns CDR1 LNHNV and CDR2 YYDKDF (reference sequence). CDR3 loop: CATSREYGPTTGKDTEAFF. The DNA for the CDR3 is TGTGCCACCAGCAGAGAGTACGGCCCAACGACAGGGAAAGACACTGAAGCTTTCTTT.

V usage is TRBV14 and J usage is TRBJ2-1; D is unclear. Germline V gives CDR1 SGHDN, CDR2 FVKESK. The CDR3 extends over 16 amino acids. Trimming took 0 bases from V and 9 from J, leaving 18 bases between them. The CDR3 DNA reads as TGTGCCAGCAGCCAAGATCCCAGCTCCGCGTACGTTGAGCAGTTCTTC. It specifies CASSQDPSSAYVEQFF.

This sequence joins TRBV5-1 and TRBJ2-3; the D is unclear. The CDR3 totals 12 residues. Between the trimmed V and J ends, which lost 4 bases and 6 bases, there was a span of 9 bases. CDR1 SGHRS and CDR2 YFSETQ come from the germline V gene. Here the CDR3 DNA reads TGCGCCAGCAGCCAGCTCGGGGATACGCAGTATTTT. Encoded protein: CASSQLGDTQYF.

In this sample, this clonotype turned up a few times. The chain employs TRBV25-1 and TRBJ1-1, with D maybe TRBD1 (5 bases). The CDR3 totals 13 residues. CDR1 is MGHDK and CDR2 is SYGVNS in the germline V gene. Trimming shortened V by 6 bases and J by 5 bases, and 13 bases separated the two germline ends. The CDR3 here is CASRGEWLTEAFF. As DNA, the CDR3 is TGTGCCAGCAGGGGGGAATGGCTGACTGAAGCTTTCTTT.

The chain carries TRBV6-2 or TRBV6-3 and TRBJ2-1; D not resolved. Germline CDR1 reads MNHEY; CDR2 reads SVGEGT. The ends were cut back, 2 bases at V and 5 bases at J, with 4 bases in the middle. The CDR3 length is 12 residues. The CDR3 protein is CASSYQHNEQFF. The CDR3 DNA sequence: TGTGCCAGCAGTTACCAACACAATGAGCAGTTCTTC.

This clonotype was seen at least ten times. The DNA for the CDR3 is TGTGCCAGCAGTCCGGGTAGCGAGATAGCCAAAAACATTCAGTACTTC. Protein: CASSPGSEIAKNIQYF. The rearrangement links TRBV6-1 to TRBJ2-4; tentatively, D is TRBD2 (5 bases). Trimming stripped 5 bases from V and 0 bases from J, with 14 bases between. Per the germline V gene, CDR1 is MNHNS and CDR2 is SASEGT. This CDR3 region has 16 residues.

This chain joins TRBV6-1 and TRBJ2-3, with TRBD1 matching over 8 bases. V dropped 6 bases and J dropped 2; count of bases not matched to a gene: 7. This CDR3 has 15 amino acids. The V gene's germline CDR1 is MNHNS and CDR2 SASEGT. CDR3 bases: TGTGCCAGCAGAAGACAGGGGCCGTTCACAGATACGCAGTATTTT. This gives the protein CASRRQGPFTDTQYF.

The chain uses TRBV6-1 and TRBJ1-3, with D hard to call. Germline V gene data show CDR1 as MNHNS and CDR2 as SASEGT. Between the trimmed V and J ends, which lost 7 bases and 0 bases, there was a span of 13 bases. This CDR3 spans 15 amino acids. The DNA for the CDR3 is TGTGCCAGCACCGACGGACTGATCTCTGGAAACACCATATATTTT. Translated, it gives CASTDGLISGNTIYF.

V gene TRBV30 combines with J gene TRBJ2-1; D remains ambiguous. Trimming removed 0 bases from V and 3 bases from J, with 9 bases in between. CDR3 length equals 14 residues. Germline CDR1 reads GTSNPN; CDR2 reads SVGIG (reference sequence). CDR3 residues: CAWSVLSYYNEQFF. CDR3 nucleotide sequence: TGTGCCTGGAGTGTACTATCGTACTACAATGAGCAGTTCTTC.

The rearrangement uses TRBV6-1 and TRBJ2-2; TRBD1 aligns across 9 bases. With 6 bases clipped from V and 6 bases from J, the junction kept 11 bases outside the gene matches. Germline V CDR1 and CDR2: MNHNS, SASEGT. This CDR3 has 16 residues. As DNA, the CDR3 is TGTGCCAGCAGACACACAGGGGGCAGGAGACCCGGGGAGCTGTTTTTT. Translated, it gives CASRHTGGRRPGELFF.

This clonotype showed up many times. V is TRBV20-1 and J is TRBJ2-7, with TRBD2 identical over 8 bases. Germline trimming cut 3 bases from V and 1 base from J; bases unmatched to any gene: 11. The V gene's germline CDR1 is DFQATT and CDR2 SNEGSKA (reference sequence). This CDR3 is 16 amino acids long. The CDR3 loop reads CSASSGASGLSYEQYF. CDR3 DNA sequence: TGCAGTGCTAGTTCGGGGGCTAGCGGGCTTTCCTACGAGCAGTACTTC.

The sample holds a few counts of this clonotype. The chain has TRBV12-3 or TRBV12-4 and TRBJ1-1; no clear D. The CDR3 is 14 residues long. The V end was cut by 5 bases, the J end by 0 bases, with 10 bases between. CDR3 coding DNA: TGTGCCAGCAGTCGCGAGGGTCTGAACACTGAAGCTTTCTTT. Its protein product is CASSREGLNTEAFF.

This clonotype was seen a handful of times. The chain joins TRBV9 to TRBJ2-1; the D is unclear. Trimming took 2 bases from V and 0 from J, leaving 9 bases between them. The germline V gene has CDR1 SGDLS and CDR2 YYNGEE. This CDR3 has 15 amino acids. The CDR3 reads CASSVSSSSYNEQFF. The CDR3 coding sequence is TGTGCCAGCAGCGTCTCGTCGAGCTCCTACAATGAGCAGTTCTTC.

The V and J genes are TRBV9 and TRBJ2-3; the match to TRBD2 covers 9 bases. Germline V gene data show CDR1 as SGDLS and CDR2 as YYNGEE. The CDR3 extends over 15 amino acids. The trim removed 4 bases at V and 2 bases at J, leaving 5 bases unmatched. CDR3 sequence: CASSSSGTHTDTQYF. The CDR3 DNA follows: TGTGCCAGCAGCTCTAGCGGGACACACACAGATACGCAGTATTTT.

This clonotype was detected only a few times. Written as DNA, the CDR3 is TGTGCCAGCAGTGTACAGGCCAATCAGCCCCAGCATTTT. It translates to CASSVQANQPQHF. The J gene is TRBJ1-5, the V gene TRBV2; the D gene is possibly TRBD1 (5 bases). Trimming took 4 bases from V and 3 from J, leaving 7 bases between them. There are 13 residues in the CDR3. The germline V gene encodes CDR1 SNHLY and CDR2 FYNNEI.

This chain uses TRBV30 with TRBJ2-7; possible D gene TRBD2, 6 bases. V lost 1 base and J lost 7, with 17 bases in between. This CDR3 is built from 14 residues. Germline assignment: CDR1 GTSNPN and CDR2 SVGIG (reference sequence). CDR3 in amino acids: CAWSGRLGVKEQYF. The CDR3 nucleotides read TGTGCCTGGAGTGGAAGACTAGGGGTTAAGGAGCAGTACTTC.

This chain uses TRBV2 with TRBJ2-4; D is perhaps TRBD1 (5 bases). This CDR3 region has 15 residues. The V gene's germline CDR1 is SNHLY and CDR2 FYNNEI. The V end lost 8 bases, the J end lost 1 base, and 15 bases lay between the germline ends. The CDR3 loop is CASSLPQGAKNIQYF. The CDR3 region has the DNA TGTGCCAGCTCCCTCCCCCAGGGCGCCAAAAACATTCAGTACTTC.

This clonotype showed up just a few times. This chain uses TRBV30 with TRBJ1-3; no reliable D call. From germline, CDR1 is GTSNPN and CDR2 SVGIG (reference sequence). This CDR3 is built from 14 residues. V lost 4 bases and J 4 bases, leaving 14 bases between the germline ends. The CDR3 loop reads CAWTMEVAGNTIYF. CDR3 in DNA: TGTGCCTGGACCATGGAGGTGGCAGGAAACACCATATATTTT.

The table lists this clonotype with a few counts. This chain links TRBV29-1 with TRBJ2-5; D uncertain. Trimming took 0 bases from V and 3 from J, leaving 11 bases between them. Germline V gene data show CDR1 as SQVTM and CDR2 as ANQGSEA. The CDR3 runs 14 residues. CDR3 DNA sequence: TGCAGCGTTGAAGATCGCAGATACAAAGAGACCCAGTACTTC. Its protein product is CSVEDRRYKETQYF.

This clonotype was counted between two and nine times. CDR3: CASSVLLGGQYF. In DNA, the CDR3 is TGTGCCAGCAGCGTTCTTCTTGGGGGGCAGTACTTC. This sequence joins TRBV7-2 and TRBJ2-7; D may correspond to TRBD1 or TRBD2 (5 bases each). V gave up 5 bases and J gave up 9 bases, with 14 bases separating them. The CDR3 extends over 12 amino acids. The germline CDR1 and CDR2 sequences are SGHTA and FQGNSA.

The sample holds a few counts of this clonotype. This chain uses TRBV20-1 with TRBJ2-5; 9 bases agree with TRBD2. The V gene's germline CDR1 is DFQATT and CDR2 SNEGSKA (reference sequence). Trimming at V came to 5 bases and at J to 5 bases, leaving 9 bases not matched to a gene. The length of the CDR3 is 14 residues. CDR3 region: CSALSREGLETQYF. CDR3 sequence (DNA): TGCAGTGCTCTGTCGCGGGAGGGCCTCGAGACCCAGTACTTC.

A few counts support this clonotype. The rearrangement links TRBV20-1 to TRBJ2-5; possible D gene TRBD2, 7 bases. The V end lost 6 bases, the J end lost 2 bases, and 13 bases lay between the germline ends. The CDR3 consists of 13 residues. Germline assignment: CDR1 DFQATT and CDR2 SNEGSKA (reference sequence). The CDR3 sequence is CSAPKGGQETQYF. CDR3 in DNA: TGCAGTGCCCCCAAGGGGGGGCAAGAGACCCAGTACTTC.

The rearrangement uses TRBV4-1 and TRBJ2-5, with 8 bases that match TRBD1. The CDR3 has 19 amino acids. The junction had 15 bases not matched to a gene; V was cut back by 1 base and J by 2 bases. Germline V gene lookup returns CDR1 MGHRA and CDR2 YSYEKL. The CDR3 loop reads CASSQGILRDRTRQETQYF. The CDR3 DNA reads TGCGCCAGCAGCCAAGGTATTCTCCGGGACAGGACTCGGCAAGAGACCCAGTACTTC.

The CDR3 bases are TGTGCCAGCAGTAAGGGACAGGGGCTCTACGAGCAGTACTTC. It translates to CASSKGQGLYEQYF. This rearrangement joins TRBV25-1 to TRBJ2-7, with TRBD1 matching over 10 bases. The germline V gene encodes CDR1 MGHDK and CDR2 SYGVNS. V lost 5 bases, J lost 3 bases, and 4 bases stayed unmatched. This CDR3 spans 14 amino acids.

This clonotype has more than one count but fewer than ten. This chain links TRBV5-1 with TRBJ2-5; 9 positions match TRBD1. The CDR3 has 15 amino acids. V shed 4 bases, J shed 5 bases, and the junction held 9 bases outside the gene matches. CDR1 and CDR2 from the germline V gene are SGHRS and YFSETQ. Here the CDR3 reads CASSTQTGGRETQYF. As DNA, the CDR3 is TGCGCCAGCAGCACCCAGACAGGGGGAAGGGAGACCCAGTACTTC.